Below are 7 T cell receptor beta chains sequenced from a single sample in a study of cytomegalovirus exposure and HLA in healthy donors. The table came from immunoSEQ multiplex PCR; TCRdb's copy has only in-frame clones and leaves some out. The data contain tens of thousands of clones, 90% to 95% of them singletons. Sequencing input: PBMCs. These TCRs come from a woman between 18 and 29 years old in good health and CMV-seronegative.

V and J are TRBV19 and TRBJ1-1; D may be TRBD1 (5 bases). Per germline, CDR1 LNHDA and CDR2 SQIVND (reference sequence). The CDR3 covers 13 residues. Deletions cut 5 bases from V and 5 bases from J, with 12 bases between. Here the CDR3 reads CASSSDRDTEAFF. As DNA, the CDR3 is TGTGCCAGTAGTTCAGACAGAGATACTGAAGCTTTCTTT.

V gene TRBV5-6 combines with J gene TRBJ1-1; D unresolved. In germline, CDR1 is SGHDT, CDR2 YYEEEE. With 0 bases removed from V and 1 base from J, the gap between germline ends came to 10 bases. The CDR3 contains 15 residues. The CDR3 region has the DNA TGTGCCAGCAGCTTGGGGCGGATTCAGAACACTGAAGCTTTCTTT. Translating gives CASSLGRIQNTEAFF.

V usage is TRBV11-2 and J usage is TRBJ1-2, with TRBD1 matching over 7 bases. Germline V gene sequence: CDR1 SGHAT, CDR2 FQNNGV. CDR3 size: 15 residues. V gave up 5 bases and J gave up 0 bases; unmatched junction bases: 6. The CDR3 spells CASSPDRPPNYGYTF. The DNA for the CDR3 is TGTGCCAGCAGCCCGGACAGGCCACCTAACTATGGCTACACCTTC.

The chain uses TRBV19 and TRBJ2-6, with D uncertain. Trimming stripped 10 bases from V and 0 bases from J, with 10 bases between. This CDR3 has 14 amino acids. CDR1 LNHDA and CDR2 SQIVND come from the germline V gene (reference sequence). The CDR3 DNA follows: TGTGCCACCTTTGACTTCTCTGGGGCCAACGTCCTGACTTTC. It specifies CATFDFSGANVLTF.

This chain joins TRBV29-1 and TRBJ1-1, with 9 bases matching TRBD1. The germline V gene has CDR1 SQVTM and CDR2 ANQGSEA. The CDR3 spans 13 residues. Trimming took 7 bases from V and 4 from J; bases not matched to a gene: 7. CDR3 sequence reads: CSGGDREVTEAFF. For the CDR3, the DNA is TGCAGCGGAGGGGACAGGGAGGTCACTGAAGCTTTCTTT.

This sequence joins TRBV28 and TRBJ2-1; D is unclear. This CDR3 spans 15 amino acids. Germline V gene sequence: CDR1 MDHEN, CDR2 SYDVKM. V dropped 3 bases and J dropped 7 bases, with 16 bases sitting between them. The DNA for the CDR3 is TGTGCCAGCAGTTTCCGAGCGATAGTAGGAAATGAGCAGTTCTTC. Its protein product is CASSFRAIVGNEQFF.

The V and J genes are TRBV11-2 and TRBJ2-2; weak D call: TRBD1 (5 bases). CDR1 is SGHAT, CDR2 FQNNGV, per germline. This CDR3 is 17 amino acids long. Trimming left V 1 base short and J 5 bases short, with 17 bases between. CDR3 protein: CASSLVSGREVTGELFF. The DNA for the CDR3 is TGTGCCAGCAGCTTAGTGTCGGGCAGGGAAGTGACCGGGGAGCTGTTTTTT.